The entry that follows covers one TCR beta chain sequence. Its antigen is undetermined. The sample is drawn from a study of a mutant IDH1 vaccine in newly diagnosed glioma. Study overall: In some groups vaccination began 4-6 weeks post-radiotherapy; others received it with temozolomide. The earlier regimen, radiotherapy, temozolomide, or both, was most often both. Points from the study as a whole: Of the patients, about 95% had vaccine-induced immune responses. Changes in the top peripheral T cell clonotypes seemingly had no bearing on pseudoprogression.

The table came from immunoSEQ multiplex PCR; TCRdb's copy has only in-frame clones and leaves some out. This sample has about 35,000 clones, with around 80% found just once. Noted time point: week 11, during vaccination. Vaccine doses each comprised 300 ug of mutant IDH1 20-mer peptide, with topical imiquimod. This CDR3 has 15 residues. CDR1 is SGHAT, CDR2 FQNNGV, per germline. V trimming: 4 bases; J trimming: 6 bases; junction bases outside the gene matches: 5. This clonotype originated in a woman aged 30 to 39 with glioma. Some clones in this sample may be carry-over from other donors' samples. The sample in question was peripheral blood mononuclear cells (PBMCs), obtained from a glioma patient whose treatment included an IDH1 peptide vaccine. This chain links TRBV11-2 with TRBJ2-2; the match to TRBD2 covers 10 bases. The CDR3 is CASSSSSGRAGELFF. CDR3 nucleotides: TGTGCCAGCAGCTCCTCCAGCGGGAGGGCCGGGGAGCTGTTTTTT.